This is a list of T cell receptor beta chains from one sample in a study of graft-versus-host responses after intestinal transplantation. Which antigens these TCRs recognize remains unknown. Clones were sequenced by immunoSEQ multiplex PCR, and TCRdb holds only the in-frame ones, with some missing. The repertoire has 85,000 to 100,000 clones, approximately 90% of them found once; the top ten carry about 0.07%. The sequencing here drew on unstimulated CD8+ T cells sorted from spleen or lymph node cells, taken before transplant. The receptors stem from a human donor who was the organ donor for an intestinal transplant. The CDR3 runs from the conserved cysteine through the conserved F or W. The D gene is left open where the match is weak. Size tells how often a clone was seen (once, few, many) or the class of an expanded clone, and some rows leave it out.

cdr3_length | j_call | d_call | v_call | clone_size | cdr3_aa | cdr3_nt
11 | TRBJ2-7 | NA | TRBV28 | NA | CASSFAYEQYF | TGTGCCAGCAGTTTTGCGTACGAGCAGTACTTC
14 | TRBJ2-7 | NA | TRBV15 | NA | CATSRVGSWYEQYF | TGTGCCACCAGCAGAGTCGGGAGCTGGTACGAGCAGTACTTC
18 | TRBJ2-1 | TRBD2 | TRBV25-1 | once | CASSEFFRTSAEYNEQFF | TGTGCCAGCAGTGAATTCTTCAGGACTAGCGCGGAATACAATGAGCAGTTCTTC
15 | TRBJ1-2 | NA | TRBV11-3 | once | CASSITTEPPYGYTF | TGTGCCAGCAGCATCACGACAGAGCCCCCTTATGGCTACACCTTC
16 | TRBJ2-2 | NA | TRBV7-3 | NA | CASSLFGDKYTGELFF | TGTGCCAGCAGCTTATTTGGGGACAAATACACCGGGGAGCTGTTTTTT
13 | TRBJ2-7 | NA | TRBV19 | NA | CASDPSREYEQYF | TGTGCCAGTGACCCTAGCAGAGAATACGAGCAGTACTTC
15 | TRBJ1-5 | TRBD1 | TRBV28 | NA | CASSFRDRGNQPQHF | TGTGCCAGCAGTTTCCGGGACAGGGGAAATCAGCCCCAGCATTTT
13 | TRBJ2-1 | NA | TRBV19 | NA | CASSITPNNEQFF | TGTGCCAGTAGTATAACTCCCAACAATGAGCAGTTCTTC
15 | TRBJ1-2 | TRBD1 | TRBV13 | NA | CASRYRDRELHGYTF | TGTGCCAGCAGATACCGGGACAGGGAATTGCATGGCTACACCTTC
14 | TRBJ1-2 | NA | TRBV7-9 | NA | CASNRQANNYGYTF | TGTGCCAGCAATAGACAGGCGAATAACTATGGCTACACCTTC
15 | TRBJ2-3 | NA | TRBV7-3 | NA | CASSLAGAQTDTQYF | TGTGCCAGCAGCTTAGCGGGGGCCCAGACAGATACGCAGTATTTT
14 | TRBJ2-7 | TRBD2 | TRBV6-6 | NA | CASSVSGSSYEQYF | TGTGCCAGCAGCGTTAGCGGGAGCTCCTACGAGCAGTACTTC
15 | TRBJ2-1 | NA | TRBV18 | NA | CASSPRDRPYNEQFF | TGTGCCAGCTCACCGCGGGACAGACCCTACAATGAGCAGTTCTTC
17 | TRBJ2-7 | TRBD2 | TRBV7-8 | NA | CASSRGLAGPVNYEQYF | TGTGCCAGCAGCCGGGGACTAGCGGGACCTGTAAACTACGAGCAGTACTTC
16 | TRBJ1-5 | NA | TRBV6-1 | NA | CASSVFYGQPNQPQHF | TGTGCCAGCAGTGTTTTTTATGGACAGCCAAATCAGCCCCAGCATTTT
18 | TRBJ1-1 | TRBD1 | TRBV29-1 | NA | CSVGGGLGQSLWDTEAFF | TGCAGCGTTGGAGGGGGCCTAGGACAGAGCCTCTGGGACACTGAAGCTTTCTTT
15 | TRBJ2-1 | NA | TRBV19 | NA | CASSTGWGEYNEQFF | TGTGCCAGTAGTACAGGCTGGGGGGAATACAATGAGCAGTTCTTC
13 | TRBJ2-7 | NA | TRBV11-1 | once | CASSSRLAYEQYF | TGTGCCAGCAGCTCCCGACTGGCCTACGAGCAGTACTTC